The 25 T cell receptor beta chains in this list originate from one sample, sequenced in a study of identical twins. TCRdb re-called the 5' RACE reads with MiXCR, one entry per CDR3 protein. This table has about 220,000 distinct CDR3 sequences, 6% to 9% appearing once. In addition, the sample was reused for a study of yellow fever vaccine responses in identical twins.

Material for sequencing was memory (CD45RO+) T cells sorted from blood. The source is a woman younger than 30 in good health.

In this sample, this clonotype turned up a few times. The V call is TRBV7-9, the J call TRBJ2-2; TRBD1 aligns across 8 bases. Germline V lookup: CDR1 SEHNR, CDR2 FQNEAQ (reference sequence). The CDR3 extends over 17 amino acids. V was clipped by 4 bases and J by 7 bases; unmatched bases: 14. The CDR3 is CASSSLDRAISGGELFF. The CDR3 coding sequence is TGTGCCAGCAGCTCCCTGGACAGGGCGATATCTGGCGGGGAGCTGTTTTTT.

The rearrangement links TRBV3-1 to TRBJ1-2, with a possible D match to TRBD1 (6 bases). The CDR3 totals 14 residues. The germline CDR1 and CDR2 sequences are LGHDT and YNNKEL (reference sequence). Trimming removed 1 base from V and 8 bases from J, with 14 bases in between. CDR3 DNA sequence: TGTGCCAGCAGCCAAGTCGGCAGGGGATTCGGCTACACCTTC. This translates into CASSQVGRGFGYTF. The variable domain in full, completed from reference TRBV3-1 and TRBJ1-2, reads DTAVSQTPKYLVTQMGNDKSIKCEQNLGHDTMYWYKQDSKKFLKIMFSYNNKELIINETVPNRFSPKSPDKAHLNLHINSLELGDSAVYFCASSQVGRGFGYTFGSGTRLTVV.

Ten or more counts support this clonotype. The V call is TRBV12-3 or TRBV12-4, the J call TRBJ1-6; D is unclear. V was pared by 2 bases and J by 10 bases, with 6 bases between. There are 12 residues in the CDR3. Here the CDR3 reads CASSLSVSPLHF. The CDR3, as DNA: TGTGCCAGCAGTTTATCGGTCTCACCCCTCCACTTT.

This clonotype was seen only a few times. The chain is built from TRBV6-2 or TRBV6-3 and TRBJ2-1; possible D gene TRBD2, 5 bases. Germline lookup yields CDR1 MNHEY and CDR2 SVGEGT. The germline V and J ends were trimmed by 6 bases and 1 base, with 7 bases remaining between them. This CDR3 region has 13 residues. The CDR3 bases are TGTGCCAGCAGCCGGACTTCCTACAATGAGCAGTTCTTC. Translated: CASSRTSYNEQFF.

V is TRBV28 and J is TRBJ2-3; unclear D gene. In germline, CDR1 is MDHEN, CDR2 SYDVKM. The CDR3 extends over 17 amino acids. The V gene lost 3 bases and the J gene lost 2 bases, with 18 bases spanning the gap. The CDR3 region is CASSFITSRPTTDTQYF. CDR3 DNA sequence: TGTGCCAGCAGTTTTATAACGTCGCGTCCGACCACAGATACGCAGTATTTT.

The table lists this clonotype with a few counts. The V gene is TRBV28, the J gene TRBJ2-7; weak D call: TRBD1 (5 bases). The CDR3 is 12 residues long. Deletions cut 8 bases from V and 2 bases from J, with 10 bases between. Germline CDR1 is MDHEN and CDR2 is SYDVKM. CDR3: CASQGSAYEQYF. The CDR3 bases are TGTGCCAGCCAGGGAAGCGCCTACGAGCAGTACTTC.

The gene calls are TRBV27 and TRBJ2-3, with D uncertain. CDR1 is MNHEY, CDR2 SMNVEV, per germline (reference sequence). The CDR3 runs to 14 residues. V was shortened by 6 bases and J by 0 bases, with 10 bases between the two germline ends. CDR3 loop: CASRGTFSTDTQYF. CDR3 nucleotide sequence: TGTGCCAGCAGGGGAACTTTTAGCACAGATACGCAGTATTTT.

The CDR3 region is CASSYSLAGDQETQYF. Here the CDR3 DNA reads TGTGCCAGCAGTTACTCTCTAGCGGGGGATCAAGAGACCCAGTACTTC. The chain combines TRBV6-5 with TRBJ2-5; 10 bases fit TRBD2. V dropped 0 bases and J dropped 2; count of bases not matched to a gene: 3. Germline V gene lookup returns CDR1 MNHEY and CDR2 SVGAGI. CDR3 length: 16 residues.

The sample holds many counts of this clonotype. The chain couples TRBV12-3 or TRBV12-4 to TRBJ2-7; 10 bases are a match to TRBD1. The CDR3 extends over 16 amino acids. With V trimmed by 6 bases and J by 7 bases, 15 bases remained unmatched. CDR3: CASRLIRDRGVGEQYF. For the CDR3, the DNA is TGTGCCAGCAGACTAATCCGGGACAGGGGAGTAGGTGAGCAGTACTTC.

This clonotype was picked up many times. The chain couples TRBV6-4 to TRBJ2-3; no clear D. CDR3 length: 14 amino acids. V lost 2 bases and J lost 2, with 8 bases in between. Germline CDR1 is MRHNA and CDR2 is SNTAGT. Here the CDR3 DNA reads TGTGCCAGCAGTGACCGGGCAGACACAGATACGCAGTATTTT. It codes for CASSDRADTDTQYF.

This clonotype was detected only a few times. V is TRBV2 and J is TRBJ1-5; 7 positions match TRBD1. Trimming took 8 bases from V and 5 from J; bases not matched to a gene: 9. The CDR3 has 14 amino acids. Germline V lookup: CDR1 SNHLY, CDR2 FYNNEI. CDR3 nucleotide sequence: TGTGCCAGCTCCAGACAGGGTGCAGATCAGCCCCAGCATTTT. Its protein is CASSRQGADQPQHF.

A few counts support this clonotype. The rearrangement uses TRBV5-1 and TRBJ2-7, with D possibly called TRBD1 or TRBD2 (5 bases each). V shed 0 bases and J shed 2 bases, with 18 bases lying between them. Germline V gene data show CDR1 as SGHRS and CDR2 as YFSETQ. The CDR3 runs 17 residues. The CDR3 nucleotides are TGCGCCAGCAGCTTGGAAGGGACGGGCCCGCTCACCTACGAGCAGTACTTC. Protein sequence: CASSLEGTGPLTYEQYF. The whole variable domain, remainder taken from reference TRBV5-1 and TRBJ2-7, is KAGVTQTPRYLIKTRGQQVTLSCSPISGHRSVSWYQQTPGQGLQFLFEYFSETQRNKGNFPGRFSGRQFSNSRSEMNVSTLELGDSALYLCASSLEGTGPLTYEQYFGPGTRLTVT.

V is TRBV29-1 and J is TRBJ1-1, with a possible D match to TRBD1 (5 bases). Trimming pared 8 bases from V and 5 bases from J, leaving 18 bases between. CDR1 and CDR2 from the germline V gene are SQVTM and ANQGSEA. The CDR3 loop spans 13 amino acids. CDR3 region: CSIGAPGLTEAFF. DNA for the CDR3: TGCAGCATTGGGGCCCCAGGGTTGACTGAAGCTTTCTTT.

This clonotype was counted only a few times. This sequence joins TRBV6-5 and TRBJ2-7, with D possibly TRBD2 on 6 matching bases. The CDR3 totals 15 residues. From germline, CDR1 is MNHEY and CDR2 SVGAGI. Between the trimmed V and J ends, which lost 2 bases and 0 bases, there was a span of 11 bases. The CDR3 nucleotides read TGTGCCAGCAGTTACGGCGGGAAAAACTCCTACGAGCAGTACTTC. Translated: CASSYGGKNSYEQYF.

This clonotype was counted many times. The chain is built from TRBV10-3 and TRBJ2-2; a weak D match, TRBD1 (6 bases). Germline CDR1 is ENHRY and CDR2 is SYGVKD. Trimming left V 5 bases short and J 7 bases short, with 8 bases between. The length of the CDR3 is 12 residues. CDR3 DNA: TGTGCCATCAGTCGCAGGGGCGGGGAGCTGTTTTTT. Translated, it gives CAISRRGGELFF.

The V and J genes are TRBV7-2 and TRBJ2-7; D is tentatively TRBD1 or TRBD2 (6 bases each). The germline V and J ends were trimmed by 5 bases and 9 bases, with 26 bases remaining between them. This CDR3 has 16 residues. Germline V gene sequence: CDR1 SGHTA, CDR2 FQGNSA. This CDR3 is CASSLRPVETGGWQYF. CDR3 coding DNA: TGTGCCAGCAGCCTACGGCCGGTAGAGACAGGAGGGTGGCAGTACTTC. The full variable domain, rest sourced from reference TRBV7-2 and TRBJ2-7, is GAGVSQSPSNKVTEKGKDVELRCDPISGHTALYWYRQSLGQGLEFLIYFQGNSAPDKSGLPSDRFSAERTGGSVSTLTIQRTQQEDSAVYLCASSLRPVETGGWQYFGPGTRLTVT.

There are many counts of this clonotype. The rearrangement uses TRBV29-1 and TRBJ2-3; 9 bases line up with TRBD2. The CDR3 covers 17 residues. V dropped 5 bases and J dropped 1; count of bases not matched to a gene: 13. CDR1 and CDR2 from the germline V gene are SQVTM and ANQGSEA. This chain's CDR3 is CSVLGLASASGTDTQYF. CDR3 DNA: TGCAGCGTTCTAGGACTAGCGTCGGCGTCGGGCACAGATACGCAGTATTTT.

Ten or more counts support this clonotype. The rearrangement uses TRBV3-1 and TRBJ2-1; 9 bases agree with TRBD2. Looked up from germline, CDR1 is LGHDT and CDR2 is YNNKEL (reference sequence). V was clipped by 3 bases and J by 4 bases; unmatched bases: 7. The CDR3 consists of 16 residues. The DNA of the CDR3 is TGTGCCAGCAGCCATCTCTCTAGCGGGGAGTACAATGAGCAGTTCTTC. The encoded protein is CASSHLSSGEYNEQFF.

This clonotype was detected a few times. CDR3 amino acids: CASSQETSAQYF. The CDR3 DNA reads TGTGCCAGCAGCCAAGAGACTAGCGCCCAGTACTTC. The J gene is TRBJ2-5, the V gene TRBV3-1, with 8 bases lining up with TRBD2. Germline V gene lookup returns CDR1 LGHDT and CDR2 YNNKEL (reference sequence). The CDR3 spans 12 residues. J lost 9 bases, V lost 0 bases, and 0 bases had no gene match.

This clonotype was seen a few times. The chain couples TRBV25-1 to TRBJ2-3, with D possibly TRBD1 on 6 matching bases. Germline V gene data show CDR1 as MGHDK and CDR2 as SYGVNS. CDR3 size: 15 residues. The V end was cut by 7 bases, the J end by 0 bases, with 14 bases between. The CDR3 reads CASTQTRGSTDTQYF. In nucleotides, the CDR3 is TGTGCCAGCACCCAAACCAGGGGTAGCACAGATACGCAGTATTTT.

This clonotype was picked up many times. This chain links TRBV3-1 with TRBJ2-7; D is uncertain. CDR3 length equals 13 residues. The germline V gene encodes CDR1 LGHDT and CDR2 YNNKEL (reference sequence). Trimming removed 3 bases from V and 0 bases from J, with 6 bases in between. CDR3 sequence: CASSHVTSYEQYF. As DNA, the CDR3 is TGTGCCAGCAGCCACGTCACCTCCTACGAGCAGTACTTC.

The chain employs TRBV4-3 and TRBJ2-6; 12 nucleotides agree with TRBD2. V lost 1 base and J lost 4; bases outside the gene matches: 8. Germline assignment: CDR1 LGHNA and CDR2 YSLEER. The CDR3 loop spans 19 amino acids. CDR3: CASSQVWLAGGTGANVLTF. Here the CDR3 DNA reads TGCGCCAGCAGCCAAGTATGGCTAGCGGGAGGGACAGGGGCCAACGTCCTGACTTTC.

This clonotype was recorded many times. The chain is built from TRBV5-6 and TRBJ2-3; D is undetermined. V lost 0 bases to trimming and J lost 6 bases, with 14 bases between them. CDR1 is SGHDT, CDR2 YYEEEE, per germline. The CDR3 consists of 15 residues. In nucleotides, the CDR3 is TGTGCCAGCAGCTTGGGCCGACAACGGATGGATACGCAGTATTTT. Encoded protein: CASSLGRQRMDTQYF.

This clonotype was found a few times. This chain joins TRBV12-3 or TRBV12-4 and TRBJ2-5, with TRBD2 matching over 7 bases. The CDR3 is made up of 14 amino acids. V was clipped by 6 bases and J by 0 bases; unmatched bases: 4. The chain's CDR3 is CASSPGGYQETQYF. CDR3 coding DNA: TGTGCCAGCAGCCCCGGGGGGTACCAAGAGACCCAGTACTTC.

The sample holds many counts of this clonotype. The chain combines TRBV6-2 or TRBV6-3 with TRBJ2-1; TRBD2 might be the D (5 bases). The CDR3 length is 17 residues. CDR1 MNHEY and CDR2 SVGEGT come from the germline V gene. The V end lost 6 bases, the J end lost 1 base, and 19 bases lay between the germline ends. CDR3 DNA sequence: TGTGCCAGCAGACCCGTTACCTCTAGCAGATCCTACAATGAGCAGTTCTTC. This translates into CASRPVTSSRSYNEQFF.